The 17 T cell receptor beta chains presented below share a single source sample, sequenced in a study of blood T cell repertoires in COVID-19. Profiled with immunoSEQ multiplex PCR; TCRdb holds only in-frame clones, not every one. The data hold roughly 140,000 clones, with 76% observed a single time. Sequencing input: peripheral blood. The receptors shown here come from an elderly woman with acute or convalescent COVID-19.

The V and J genes are TRBV27 and TRBJ1-3, with TRBD1 as a possible D gene (6 bases). V lost 6 bases and J 4 bases, leaving 10 bases between the germline ends. The CDR3 covers 13 residues. In germline, CDR1 is MNHEY, CDR2 SMNVEV (reference sequence). The CDR3 protein is CASRGHTGNTIYF. Here the CDR3 DNA reads TGTGCCAGCAGGGGACATACGGGAAACACCATATATTTT.

This clone has a count of ten or more. V and J are TRBV7-2 and TRBJ2-7, with TRBD1 matching over 9 bases. The CDR3 is made up of 17 amino acids. The V and J ends lost 5 bases and 2 bases, in that order; junction bases with no gene match: 13. CDR1 is SGHTA, CDR2 FQGNSA, per germline. The CDR3 sequence is CASSRTTGQGKTYEQYF. Here the CDR3 DNA reads TGTGCCAGCAGCCGTACTACTGGACAGGGGAAGACCTACGAGCAGTACTTC.

This clone has more than one count but fewer than ten. Distinct nucleotide sequences in the sample also encode this CDR3. The V and J genes are TRBV9 and TRBJ1-2; 9 bases are a match to TRBD1. The CDR3 totals 14 residues. Germline CDR1 SGDLS, CDR2 YYNGEE. V was clipped by 2 bases and J by 5 bases; unmatched bases: 4. CDR3 residues: CASSVETGGYGYTF. DNA for the CDR3: TGTGCCAGCAGCGTTGAGACAGGGGGTTATGGCTACACCTTC.

This clone was picked up one time. The CDR3 region has the DNA TGTGCCAGTAGTAAGAGCGCCATCCTCACCGGGGAGCTGTTTTTT. This sequence encodes CASSKSAILTGELFF. V gene TRBV19 combines with J gene TRBJ2-2; D gene unclear. CDR1 is LNHDA, CDR2 SQIVND, per germline (reference sequence). This CDR3 spans 15 amino acids. Trimming removed 4 bases from V and 4 bases from J, with 13 bases in between.

The chain carries TRBV6-5 and TRBJ2-7; the D gene is possibly TRBD1 (6 bases). Germline CDR1 and CDR2: MNHEY and SVGAGI. The CDR3 consists of 12 residues. Trimming shortened V by 6 bases and J by 3 bases, and 9 bases separated the two germline ends. This chain's CDR3 is CASRQDSYEQYF. DNA for the CDR3: TGTGCCAGCAGACAGGACAGCTACGAGCAGTACTTC.

This chain connects TRBV18 to TRBJ2-5, with D tentatively TRBD2 (5 bases). This CDR3 is 13 amino acids long. Germline CDR1 is KGHSH and CDR2 is LQKENI. Between the trimmed V and J ends, which lost 8 bases and 2 bases, there was a span of 12 bases. The CDR3 protein is CASTTGLQETQYF. CDR3 coding DNA: TGTGCCAGCACGACGGGGTTACAAGAGACCCAGTACTTC.

J is TRBJ1-1 and V is TRBV7-9; 8 positions match TRBD1. Trimming at V came to 2 bases and at J to 5 bases, leaving 1 base not matched to a gene. Germline V gene data show CDR1 as SEHNR and CDR2 as FQNEAQ (reference sequence). This CDR3 region has 13 residues. The CDR3 region has the DNA TGTGCCAGCAGCTTAACAGGGGGAACTGAAGCTTTCTTT. This codes for CASSLTGGTEAFF. The entire variable domain, with the rest obtained from reference TRBV7-9 and TRBJ1-1, is as follows: DTGVSQNPRHKITKRGQNVTFRCDPISEHNRLYWYRQTLGQGPEFLTYFQNEAQLEKSRLLSDRFSAERPKGSFSTLEIQRTEQGDSAMYLCASSLTGGTEAFFGQGTRLTVV.

This clone was counted a few times. The chain links TRBV5-1 to TRBJ2-5; TRBD2 matches 8 bases. The CDR3 spans 18 residues. Germline V gene lookup returns CDR1 SGHRS and CDR2 YFSETQ. After removal of 1 base from V and 1 base from J, the junction contained 12 bases not matched to a gene. For the CDR3, the DNA is TGCGCCAGCAGCTTGACTCCCGGGGGAGCGGGAGCCCAAGAGACCCAGTACTTC. Its translation: CASSLTPGGAGAQETQYF.

The V and J genes are TRBV12-3 or TRBV12-4 and TRBJ1-2, with D hard to call. V lost 6 bases and J 6 bases, leaving 14 bases between the germline ends. This CDR3 has 13 residues. CDR3 nucleotides: TGTGCCAGCAGCCCCAACAATGGGCATGGCTACACCTTC. This codes for CASSPNNGHGYTF.

V and J are TRBV20-1 and TRBJ1-1; no reliable D call. The V and J ends lost 1 base and 7 bases respectively, with 7 bases between them. Per germline, CDR1 DFQATT and CDR2 SNEGSKA (reference sequence). CDR3 length equals 11 residues. This CDR3 reads CSARGQNEAFF. As DNA, the CDR3 is TGCAGTGCTAGAGGTCAGAATGAAGCTTTCTTT.

The chain couples TRBV27 to TRBJ1-6; D might be TRBD1 (6 bases). The germline gives CDR1 MNHEY, CDR2 SMNVEV (reference sequence). Deletions cut 6 bases from V and 4 bases from J, with 16 bases between. The CDR3 has 16 residues. CDR3 coding DNA: TGTGCCAGCAGAGGACAGTTCGGTATTTATAATTCACCCCTCCACTTT. It codes for CASRGQFGIYNSPLHF.

The chain employs TRBV2 and TRBJ2-2, with TRBD1 matching over 8 bases. From germline, CDR1 is SNHLY and CDR2 FYNNEI. V shed 7 bases and J 5 bases; nucleotides not matched to a gene: 12. The CDR3 runs 16 residues. The CDR3 here is CASKPRSRGQTGELFF. The CDR3 DNA reads as TGTGCCAGCAAGCCACGTAGCAGGGGGCAAACCGGGGAGCTGTTTTTT.

V usage is TRBV6-5 and J usage is TRBJ2-2, with D perhaps TRBD1 (6 bases). V lost 6 bases and J 6 bases, leaving 8 bases between the germline ends. This CDR3 spans 12 amino acids. Germline V gives CDR1 MNHEY, CDR2 SVGAGI. The CDR3 spells CASSRGPGELFF. The DNA for the CDR3 is TGTGCCAGCAGCAGGGGCCCCGGGGAGCTGTTTTTT.

CDR3 protein: CASSLGQDNSPLHF. The CDR3 nucleotides are TGCGCCAGCAGCTTGGGTCAGGATAATTCACCCCTCCACTTT. The rearrangement joins TRBV5-1 to TRBJ1-6; D is uncertain. The V gene lost 0 bases and the J gene lost 5 bases, with 6 bases spanning the gap. CDR1 SGHRS and CDR2 YFSETQ come from the germline V gene. CDR3 length: 14 residues.

The V and J genes are TRBV12-5 and TRBJ2-5; possible D gene TRBD1, 6 bases. The CDR3 is made up of 14 amino acids. V was trimmed by 9 bases and J by 0 bases, leaving 14 bases between them. Per germline, CDR1 LGHNT and CDR2 FRNRAP. The CDR3 spells CASQDRNYQETQYF. The DNA for the CDR3 is TGTGCTAGCCAGGACAGAAATTACCAAGAGACCCAGTACTTC.

The chain employs TRBV5-1 and TRBJ2-7; 7 bases agree with TRBD1. Germline-derived CDR1 and CDR2 are SGHRS and YFSETQ. The V gene end was trimmed by 2 bases and the J gene end by 3 bases; junction bases not matched to a gene: 2. The CDR3 has 13 residues. This chain's CDR3 is CASSFGQDYEQYF. The DNA for the CDR3 is TGCGCCAGCAGCTTCGGACAGGACTACGAGCAGTACTTC.

This clone appeared a single time. The rearrangement uses TRBV4-2 and TRBJ2-2; 9 bases align to TRBD2. CDR1 and CDR2 from the germline V gene are LGHNA and YNFKEQ. Germline trimming cut 2 bases from V and 0 bases from J; bases unmatched to any gene: 1. The CDR3 length is 16 residues. The CDR3 DNA reads TGTGCCAGCAGCCAAATAGCGGGGGCGAACACCGGGGAGCTGTTTTTT. Residues: CASSQIAGANTGELFF.